The rows below give T cell receptor beta chains drawn from one sample of a study of blood T cells in healthy people across ages. TCRdb recomputed calls from the 5' RACE reads with MiXCR, one row per CDR3 protein. The sample contains approximately 940,000 distinct CDR3 sequences, around 49% of which appear only once. The sample was blood. The receptors shown here come from a man under 40 in good health. The conserved cysteine and the conserved F or W are not part of the CDR3 here. Clone sizes are given selectively: once, few, many, or a class where the clone is expanded.

size | V | CDR3
NA | TRBV13 | ASSLVESYGYT
NA | TRBV10-3 | AISVGDGDTQY
few | TRBV4-2 | ASSLEGQGRSGELF
NA | TRBV11-2 | ASGTAGTDTQY
few | TRBV6-5 | ASSYGLASGSTDTQY
few | TRBV7-9 | ASSSAGGPVTEAF
few | TRBV4-3 | ASSQERTAEGGYT
NA | TRBV7-2 | ASSSRTSGAYNEQF
NA | TRBV18 | ASSTRQDSYNEQF
NA | TRBV29-1 | SVEDAEGYT
few | TRBV28 | ASSAMGARSYGYT
NA | TRBV7-6 | ASSPLLVEQF
once | TRBV7-9 | ASSYGTGASPDTQY
few | TRBV5-1 | ASSLTGEDLTDTQY
NA | TRBV18 | ASSPLGTVRGTQH
NA | TRBV11-1 | ASSLRFTTDTQY
NA | TRBV12-3/TRBV12-4 | ASSPWGQGSSYEQY
NA | TRBV6-4 | ASSDPDNEQF
NA | TRBV10-3 | ASLADRSYNEQY
NA | TRBV20-1 | SADNSGTGGYEQY
few | TRBV10-3 | AISELGYYEQF
few | TRBV9 | ASSDQGLHNNEQF
NA | TRBV30 | AWRPLQGMNTEAF
few | TRBV12-3/TRBV12-4 | ASSPGTTETQY
few | TRBV7-2 | ASSLAASVKETQY
NA | TRBV14 | ASSQGGYDLH
few | TRBV25-1 | ASSEQVTPYEQY
NA | TRBV20-1 | SARDWRRSSNQPQH
many | TRBV20-1 | SAREGGGARETQY
NA | TRBV7-2 | ASSVEGSAFEQY
NA | TRBV5-1 | ASSLQAVQLNTEAF
few | TRBV28 | ASSRTGMSNQPQH
few | TRBV27 | ASRGFQETQY
once | TRBV3-1 | ASSQDWTTSTDTQY
NA | TRBV7-2 | ASSSMTANEQF
NA | TRBV5-6 | ASSRLSFQETQY
NA | TRBV6-5 | ASSYQTTGVGSPLH
NA | TRBV7-9 | ASSSGTEETQF
few | TRBV4-2 | ASSQDRGTGALSGELF
few | TRBV6-2/TRBV6-3 | ASSYKTGTYEQY
few | TRBV29-1 | SVEFQVNQPQH
few | TRBV20-1 | SAPGTSGADTQY
NA | TRBV29-1 | SFTSGTSYEQY
few | TRBV9 | ASSVPMGEQY
few | TRBV11-3 | ASSLTESGANVLT
NA | TRBV11-3 | ASSLDGPAFQF
NA | TRBV20-1 | SARDFLSGELF
few | TRBV6-5 | ASSYQQRDTEAF